This T cell receptor beta chain was captured in a study of post-analysis software for immune sequencing data. In this sample, this clonotype turned up a few times. Its antigen is as yet unknown. Broader study findings: With F measure, samples from one preparation batch clustered together strongly. Included in a set of roughly 5 TRBV segments more frequent in patients than controls were TRBV5-6, TRBV5-1 and TRBV20-1. Those with multiple sclerosis, the patient group, showed significantly lower normalized Chao1 diversity than controls.

V lost 0 bases, J lost 0 bases, and 13 bases lay in between. The CDR3 is made up of 17 amino acids. Germline V lookup: CDR1 SGDLS, CDR2 YYNGEE. The authors incorporated unique molecular identifiers into the TCR beta cDNA libraries. T cells numbering roughly 1 to 10 million yielded around 500,000 cDNA molecules. Using its own MiXCR run on the PCR reads, TCRdb lists one record per CDR3 protein. The table records approximately 690,000 distinct CDR3 sequences, more than 50% of them present only once. Sequencing was performed on blood. The V and J genes are TRBV9 and TRBJ2-1, with D possibly called TRBD1 or TRBD2 (5 bases each). The receptor's source is a girl aged 2 to 10 with multiple sclerosis. The CDR3 DNA reads as TGTGCCAGCAGCGTAGGCCCTCGGGGCGCCTCCTACAATGAGCAGTTCTTC. Translation gives CASSVGPRGASYNEQFF.